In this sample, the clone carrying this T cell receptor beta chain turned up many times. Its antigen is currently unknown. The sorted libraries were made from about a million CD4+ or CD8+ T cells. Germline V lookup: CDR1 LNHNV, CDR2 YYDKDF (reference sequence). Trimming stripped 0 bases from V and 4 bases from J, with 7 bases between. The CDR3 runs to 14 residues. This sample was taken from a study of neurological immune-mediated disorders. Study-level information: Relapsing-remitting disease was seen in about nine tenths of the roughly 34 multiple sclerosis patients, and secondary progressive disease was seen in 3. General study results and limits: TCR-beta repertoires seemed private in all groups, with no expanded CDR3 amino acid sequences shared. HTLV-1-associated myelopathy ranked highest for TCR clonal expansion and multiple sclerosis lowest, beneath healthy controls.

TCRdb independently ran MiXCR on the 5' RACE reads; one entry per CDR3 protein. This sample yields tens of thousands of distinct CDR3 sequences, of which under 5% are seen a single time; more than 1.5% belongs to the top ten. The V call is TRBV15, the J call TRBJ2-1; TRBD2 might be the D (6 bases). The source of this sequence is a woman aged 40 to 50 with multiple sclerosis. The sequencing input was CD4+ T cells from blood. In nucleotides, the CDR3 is TGTGCCACCAGCAGAGATGGGGGGTACAATGAGCAGTTCTTC. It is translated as CATSRDGGYNEQFF.